The rows below give T cell receptor beta chains drawn from one sample of a study of cytomegalovirus exposure and HLA in healthy donors. The protocol was immunoSEQ multiplex PCR, while the TCRdb copy is restricted to in-frame clones and leaves out a portion. The sample includes about 150,000 clones, more than 9.5% seen only once; the top ten take roughly 1.9%. The sequencing input was PBMCs. All receptors derive from a man aged 50-59 years in good health and CMV-seronegative. CDR3s include the opening cysteine and the closing phenylalanine or tryptophan. The order of the fields is D gene, V gene, clone size, J gene, CDR3 protein, CDR3 DNA. D genes are given only for firm matches. Only part of the rows carry a size: once, few, many, or a class if the clone is expanded.

D gene: TRBD2; V gene: TRBV5-1; clone size: -; J gene: TRBJ2-7; CDR3 protein: CASSWAHSGGSFNEQYF; CDR3 DNA: TGCGCCAGCAGCTGGGCCCACAGTGGCGGGAGCTTCAACGAGCAGTACTTC
D gene: TRBD1; V gene: TRBV27; clone size: few; J gene: TRBJ2-7; CDR3 protein: CASSPIDRGHEQYF; CDR3 DNA: TGTGCCAGCAGTCCCATCGACAGGGGCCACGAGCAGTACTTC
D gene: TRBD2; V gene: TRBV6-5; clone size: few; J gene: TRBJ2-7; CDR3 protein: CASSPRSGSSYEQYF; CDR3 DNA: TGTGCCAGCAGTCCCCGTAGCGGGAGTTCCTACGAGCAGTACTTC
D gene: -; V gene: TRBV7-9; clone size: -; J gene: TRBJ1-3; CDR3 protein: CASRPGSGNTIYF; CDR3 DNA: TGTGCCAGTAGGCCAGGCTCTGGAAACACCATATATTTT
D gene: -; V gene: TRBV25-1; clone size: -; J gene: TRBJ1-5; CDR3 protein: CASSESRGVEQPQHF; CDR3 DNA: TGTGCCAGCAGTGAATCACGGGGGGTGGAACAGCCCCAGCATTTT
D gene: TRBD1; V gene: TRBV28; clone size: few; J gene: TRBJ2-7; CDR3 protein: CASSLIPGQGYEQYF; CDR3 DNA: TGTGCCAGCAGTTTAATTCCGGGACAGGGGTACGAGCAGTACTTC
D gene: TRBD1; V gene: TRBV11-3; clone size: few; J gene: TRBJ2-3; CDR3 protein: CASSLGQGGDTQYF; CDR3 DNA: TGTGCCAGCAGCTTAGGACAGGGCGGAGATACGCAGTATTTT
D gene: TRBD1; V gene: TRBV27; clone size: -; J gene: TRBJ2-3; CDR3 protein: CASSSPGQGGFSTDTQYF; CDR3 DNA: TGTGCCAGCAGTTCTCCGGGACAGGGTGGTTTTAGCACAGATACGCAGTATTTT
D gene: -; V gene: TRBV6-1; clone size: -; J gene: TRBJ1-1; CDR3 protein: CASSDRAGANTEAFF; CDR3 DNA: TGTGCCAGCAGTGACAGGGCGGGGGCGAACACTGAAGCTTTCTTT
D gene: -; V gene: TRBV11-3; clone size: -; J gene: TRBJ2-6; CDR3 protein: CASSLDQGAGANVLTF; CDR3 DNA: TGTGCCAGCAGCTTAGATCAGGGTGCTGGGGCCAACGTCCTGACTTTC
D gene: TRBD1; V gene: TRBV7-9; clone size: few; J gene: TRBJ2-5; CDR3 protein: CASSLPSTGGETQYF; CDR3 DNA: TGTGCCAGCAGCCTCCCCTCGACAGGGGGAGAGACCCAGTACTTC
D gene: TRBD1; V gene: TRBV15; clone size: -; J gene: TRBJ1-1; CDR3 protein: CATSGTGVNTEAFF; CDR3 DNA: TGTGCCACCAGCGGCACAGGGGTGAACACTGAAGCTTTCTTT
D gene: -; V gene: TRBV6-5; clone size: -; J gene: TRBJ1-2; CDR3 protein: CASSTTGSRIGYTF; CDR3 DNA: TGTGCCAGCAGTACGACAGGATCCCGGATTGGCTACACCTTC
D gene: -; V gene: TRBV6-1; clone size: few; J gene: TRBJ1-3; CDR3 protein: CASSETGGNTIYF; CDR3 DNA: TGTGCCAGCAGTGAGACAGGAGGAAACACCATATATTTT
D gene: TRBD1; V gene: TRBV6-5; clone size: few; J gene: TRBJ2-5; CDR3 protein: CASSWGTGRFQETQYF; CDR3 DNA: TGTGCCAGCAGTTGGGGGACAGGGAGGTTCCAAGAGACCCAGTACTTC
D gene: -; V gene: TRBV7-3; clone size: -; J gene: TRBJ2-1; CDR3 protein: CASSPLTGDNEQFF; CDR3 DNA: TGTGCCAGCAGCCCCCTAACGGGGGACAATGAGCAGTTCTTC
D gene: -; V gene: TRBV30; clone size: few; J gene: TRBJ1-3; CDR3 protein: CAWRKDRLSGNTIYF; CDR3 DNA: TGTGCCTGGAGAAAAGACAGGCTCTCTGGAAACACCATATATTTT
D gene: TRBD1; V gene: TRBV9; clone size: few; J gene: TRBJ1-5; CDR3 protein: CASSAGQGTQPQHF; CDR3 DNA: TGTGCCAGCAGCGCGGGACAGGGGACTCAGCCCCAGCATTTT
D gene: -; V gene: TRBV5-3; clone size: few; J gene: TRBJ1-4; CDR3 protein: CARKEGWAGNEKLFF; CDR3 DNA: TGTGCCAGAAAGGAAGGTTGGGCAGGGAATGAAAAACTGTTTTTT
D gene: -; V gene: TRBV18; clone size: -; J gene: TRBJ2-3; CDR3 protein: CASLRERSTDTQYF; CDR3 DNA: TGTGCCTCCCTTCGTGAGCGCAGCACAGATACGCAGTATTTT
D gene: TRBD2; V gene: TRBV30; clone size: -; J gene: TRBJ2-6; CDR3 protein: CAWSLLAGAGGANVLTF; CDR3 DNA: TGTGCCTGGAGTCTACTAGCGGGAGCCGGTGGGGCCAACGTCCTGACTTTC
D gene: TRBD2; V gene: TRBV7-9; clone size: -; J gene: TRBJ2-2; CDR3 protein: CASRRTSTNTGELFF; CDR3 DNA: TGTGCCAGCAGACGGACTAGCACGAACACCGGGGAGCTGTTTTTT
D gene: -; V gene: TRBV11-2; clone size: few; J gene: TRBJ2-1; CDR3 protein: CASSLVGADEQFF; CDR3 DNA: TGTGCCAGCAGCTTAGTAGGGGCCGATGAGCAGTTCTTC
D gene: -; V gene: TRBV27; clone size: few; J gene: TRBJ1-1; CDR3 protein: CASSLGGLNTEAFF; CDR3 DNA: TGTGCCAGCAGTTTAGGAGGGTTGAACACTGAAGCTTTCTTT
D gene: TRBD1; V gene: TRBV27; clone size: -; J gene: TRBJ2-7; CDR3 protein: CASSSLGTGGYEQYF; CDR3 DNA: TGTGCCAGCAGTTCCCTGGGGACAGGGGGCTACGAGCAGTACTTC
D gene: TRBD1; V gene: TRBV5-6; clone size: few; J gene: TRBJ1-6; CDR3 protein: CASSLGDRGRSPLHF; CDR3 DNA: TGTGCCAGCAGCTTGGGGGACAGGGGGAGGTCACCCCTCCACTTT
D gene: TRBD1; V gene: TRBV18; clone size: many; J gene: TRBJ1-3; CDR3 protein: CASSSGTGVAIEAGNTIYF; CDR3 DNA: TGTGCCAGCTCATCCGGGACAGGGGTTGCTATAGAGGCTGGAAACACCATATATTTT
D gene: TRBD1; V gene: TRBV28; clone size: few; J gene: TRBJ1-2; CDR3 protein: CASSLTGTGGNYGYTF; CDR3 DNA: TGTGCCAGCAGTCTAACCGGGACAGGGGGCAACTATGGCTACACCTTC
D gene: -; V gene: TRBV5-1; clone size: few; J gene: TRBJ1-2; CDR3 protein: CASSLEQNYGYTF; CDR3 DNA: TGCGCCAGCAGCTTGGAACAGAACTATGGCTACACCTTC
D gene: -; V gene: TRBV19; clone size: -; J gene: TRBJ1-2; CDR3 protein: CASRVRGNYGYTF; CDR3 DNA: TGTGCCAGTAGAGTCAGGGGAAACTATGGCTACACCTTC
D gene: TRBD2; V gene: TRBV7-9; clone size: -; J gene: TRBJ2-3; CDR3 protein: CASSLDGAGGRDTQYF; CDR3 DNA: TGTGCCAGCAGCTTAGACGGGGCGGGGGGGAGAGATACGCAGTATTTT
D gene: -; V gene: TRBV6-6; clone size: -; J gene: TRBJ2-6; CDR3 protein: CASSYSASGANVLTF; CDR3 DNA: TGTGCCAGCAGTTACTCAGCCTCTGGGGCCAACGTCCTGACTTTC
D gene: TRBD1; V gene: TRBV7-2; clone size: few; J gene: TRBJ1-4; CDR3 protein: CASSPRTGTGHEKLFF; CDR3 DNA: TGTGCCAGCAGCCCACGCACCGGGACAGGGCATGAAAAACTGTTTTTT
D gene: -; V gene: TRBV7-3; clone size: few; J gene: TRBJ2-7; CDR3 protein: CASSPDRGPYEQYF; CDR3 DNA: TGTGCCAGCAGCCCGGACAGAGGACCCTACGAGCAGTACTTC
D gene: -; V gene: TRBV4-1; clone size: -; J gene: TRBJ2-5; CDR3 protein: CASSQDGVWETQYF; CDR3 DNA: TGCGCCAGCAGCCAAGACGGGGTGTGGGAGACCCAGTACTTC
D gene: -; V gene: TRBV5-8; clone size: -; J gene: TRBJ2-6; CDR3 protein: CASSLGANSGANVLTF; CDR3 DNA: TGTGCCAGCAGCTTGGGGGCAAACTCTGGGGCCAACGTCCTGACTTTC
D gene: -; V gene: TRBV19; clone size: -; J gene: TRBJ1-1; CDR3 protein: CASGANWNTEAFF; CDR3 DNA: TGTGCCAGTGGGGCCAATTGGAACACTGAAGCTTTCTTT
D gene: -; V gene: TRBV6-8; clone size: -; J gene: TRBJ1-1; CDR3 protein: CASSWSQGTTMNTEAFF; CDR3 DNA: TGTGCCAGCAGTTGGTCCCAAGGGACAACTATGAACACTGAAGCTTTCTTT
D gene: -; V gene: TRBV19; clone size: many; J gene: TRBJ2-2; CDR3 protein: CASSYGGGALTGELFF; CDR3 DNA: TGTGCCAGTAGCTATGGAGGGGGGGCGCTTACCGGGGAGCTGTTTTTT
D gene: TRBD2; V gene: TRBV5-1; clone size: -; J gene: TRBJ2-1; CDR3 protein: CASREGGLAGLTNNKQFF; CDR3 DNA: TGCGCCAGCAGGGAAGGTGGACTAGCGGGACTGACCAACAATAAGCAGTTCTTC
D gene: -; V gene: TRBV20-1; clone size: -; J gene: TRBJ2-2; CDR3 protein: CSAISGAELFF; CDR3 DNA: TGCAGTGCTATATCTGGGGCCGAGCTGTTTTTT
D gene: TRBD1; V gene: TRBV6-5; clone size: -; J gene: TRBJ2-1; CDR3 protein: CASSPGTDPYNEQFF; CDR3 DNA: TGTGCCAGCAGTCCTGGGACAGACCCCTACAATGAGCAGTTCTTC
D gene: TRBD1; V gene: TRBV18; clone size: -; J gene: TRBJ1-1; CDR3 protein: CASSRLLGTGKGEAETFF; CDR3 DNA: TGTGCCAGCTCACGCCTTCTCGGGACAGGGAAGGGGGAGGCTGAAACTTTCTTT
D gene: -; V gene: TRBV6-5; clone size: few; J gene: TRBJ2-3; CDR3 protein: CASSPGLATDTQYF; CDR3 DNA: TGTGCCAGCAGCCCCGGGCTAGCTACAGATACGCAGTATTTT
D gene: -; V gene: TRBV21-1; clone size: -; J gene: TRBJ1-5; CDR3 protein: CASSNKTGRFYSNQPQHF; CDR3 DNA: TGTGCCAGCAGCAACAAGACAGGGCGATTTTATAGCAATCAGCCCCAGCATTTT
D gene: -; V gene: TRBV2; clone size: many; J gene: TRBJ1-1; CDR3 protein: CASTRGFSTEAFF; CDR3 DNA: TGTGCCAGCACTAGGGGGTTTTCGACTGAAGCTTTCTTT
D gene: TRBD1; V gene: TRBV15; clone size: few; J gene: TRBJ1-5; CDR3 protein: CATSRRIFGTGGHQPQHF; CDR3 DNA: TGTGCCACCAGCAGACGGATCTTTGGGACAGGGGGTCATCAGCCCCAGCATTTT